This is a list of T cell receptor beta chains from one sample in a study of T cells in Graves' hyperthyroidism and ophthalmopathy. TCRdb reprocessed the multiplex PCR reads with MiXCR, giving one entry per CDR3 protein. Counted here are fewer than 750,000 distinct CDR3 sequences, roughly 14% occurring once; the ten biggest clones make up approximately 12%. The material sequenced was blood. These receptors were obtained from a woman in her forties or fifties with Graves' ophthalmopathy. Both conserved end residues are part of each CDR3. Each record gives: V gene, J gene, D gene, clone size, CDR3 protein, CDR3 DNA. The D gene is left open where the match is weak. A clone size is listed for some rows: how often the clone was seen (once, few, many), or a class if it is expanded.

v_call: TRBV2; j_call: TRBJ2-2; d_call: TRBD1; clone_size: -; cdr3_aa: CASFGTGDTGELFF; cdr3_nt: TGTGCCAGCTTCGGGACAGGGGACACCGGGGAGCTGTTTTTT
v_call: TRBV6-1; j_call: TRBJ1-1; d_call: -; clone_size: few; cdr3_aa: CASSPIEGRDTEAFF; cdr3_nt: TGTGCCAGCAGTCCGATTGAGGGGCGCGATACTGAAGCTTTCTTT
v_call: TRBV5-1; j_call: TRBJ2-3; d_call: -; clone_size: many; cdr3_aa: CASSLDGGRSTDTQYF; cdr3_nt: TGCGCCAGCAGCTTGGATGGCGGCCGAAGCACAGATACGCAGTATTTT
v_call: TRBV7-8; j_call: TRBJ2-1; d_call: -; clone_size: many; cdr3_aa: CASSAFLRGLYNEQFF; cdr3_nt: TGTGCCAGCAGCGCCTTTCTTAGGGGACTCTACAATGAGCAGTTCTTC
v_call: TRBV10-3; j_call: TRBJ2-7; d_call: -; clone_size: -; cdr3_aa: CAISEDSYEQYF; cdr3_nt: TGTGCCATCAGTGAGGACAGCTACGAGCAGTACTTC
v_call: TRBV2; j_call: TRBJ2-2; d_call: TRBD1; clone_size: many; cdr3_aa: CATNRDRATGELFF; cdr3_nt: TGTGCCACCAACCGGGACAGGGCGACCGGGGAGCTGTTTTTT
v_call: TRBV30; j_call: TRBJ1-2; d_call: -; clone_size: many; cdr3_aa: CAWSNPPGQINYGYTF; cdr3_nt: TGTGCCTGGAGTAACCCACCCGGGCAGATTAACTATGGCTACACCTTC
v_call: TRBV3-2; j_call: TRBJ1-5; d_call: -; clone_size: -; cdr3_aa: CASSHAKAGGAGYDQPQHF; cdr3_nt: TGTGCCAGCAGCCATGCCAAGGCAGGGGGCGCTGGGTACGATCAGCCCCAGCATTTT
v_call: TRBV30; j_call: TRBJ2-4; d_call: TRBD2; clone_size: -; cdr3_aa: CAWSVHSTSGRPGFAKNIQYF; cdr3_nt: TGTGCCTGGAGTGTACACTCTACTAGCGGGAGGCCGGGGTTCGCCAAAAACATTCAGTACTTC
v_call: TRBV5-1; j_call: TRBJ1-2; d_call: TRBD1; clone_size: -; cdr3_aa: CASSQQGGTGELGYTF; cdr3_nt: TGCGCCAGCAGCCAACAGGGCGGGACAGGGGAACTTGGCTACACCTTC
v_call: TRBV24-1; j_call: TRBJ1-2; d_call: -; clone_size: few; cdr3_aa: CATWSAYGYTF; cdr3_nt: TGTGCCACCTGGAGTGCATATGGCTACACCTTC
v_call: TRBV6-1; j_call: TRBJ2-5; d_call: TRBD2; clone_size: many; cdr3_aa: CASSTRPPGLAGVRQETQYF; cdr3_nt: TGTGCCAGCAGTACCCGGCCTCCGGGACTAGCGGGAGTCCGCCAAGAGACCCAGTACTTC
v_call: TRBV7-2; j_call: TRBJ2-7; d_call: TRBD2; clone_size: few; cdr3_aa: CASSSRTSGPRGQYF; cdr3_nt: TGTGCCAGCAGCTCCAGGACTAGCGGCCCACGTGGGCAGTACTTC
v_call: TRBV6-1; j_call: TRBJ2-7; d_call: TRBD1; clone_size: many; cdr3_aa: CASSWGRGTGIFYEQYF; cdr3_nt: TGTGCCAGCAGTTGGGGACGTGGGACAGGGATATTCTACGAGCAGTACTTC
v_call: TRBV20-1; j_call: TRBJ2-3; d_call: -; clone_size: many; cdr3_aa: CSVIPITGIRTDTQYF; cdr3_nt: TGCAGTGTCATCCCCATAACAGGAATCCGCACAGATACGCAGTATTTT
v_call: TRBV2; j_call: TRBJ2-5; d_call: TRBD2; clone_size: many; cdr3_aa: CASIFAGVLETQYF; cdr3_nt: TGTGCCAGCATCTTTGCGGGAGTCTTAGAGACCCAGTACTTC
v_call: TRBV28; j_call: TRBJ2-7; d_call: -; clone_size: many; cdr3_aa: CASSLELGTDGTAFEQYF; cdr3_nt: TGTGCCAGCAGCCTCGAATTGGGGACGGACGGGACTGCCTTTGAGCAGTACTTC
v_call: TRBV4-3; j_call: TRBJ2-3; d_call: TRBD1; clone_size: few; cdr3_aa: CASSQDPGQPSTDTQYF; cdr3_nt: TGCGCCAGCAGCCAAGATCCGGGACAGCCTAGCACAGATACGCAGTATTTT
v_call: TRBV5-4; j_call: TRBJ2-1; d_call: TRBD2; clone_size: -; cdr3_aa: CASSLGFAGGPEGNEQFF; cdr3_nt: TGTGCCAGCAGCTTGGGTTTTGCGGGAGGGCCGGAAGGGAATGAGCAGTTCTTC
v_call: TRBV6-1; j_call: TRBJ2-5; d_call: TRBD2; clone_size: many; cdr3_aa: CASSEPAGWVETQYF; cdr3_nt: TGTGCCAGCAGTGAGCCAGCGGGGTGGGTAGAGACCCAGTACTTC
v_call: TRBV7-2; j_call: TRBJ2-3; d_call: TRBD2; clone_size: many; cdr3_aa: CASSLSGSSQDTQYF; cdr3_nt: TGTGCCAGCAGCTTAAGCGGGAGCTCTCAAGATACGCAGTATTTT
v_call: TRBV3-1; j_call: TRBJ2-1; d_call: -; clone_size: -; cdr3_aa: CASSHRYEQFF; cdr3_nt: TGTGCCAGCAGCCACCGATATGAGCAGTTCTTC
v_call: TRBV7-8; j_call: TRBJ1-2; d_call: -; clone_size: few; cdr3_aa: CASSLGYSYGYTF; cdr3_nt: TGTGCCAGCAGCTTAGGCTACAGCTATGGCTACACCTTC
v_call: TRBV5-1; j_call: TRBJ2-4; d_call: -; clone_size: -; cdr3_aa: CASSLGAGRNIQYF; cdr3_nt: TGCGCCAGCAGCTTGGGGGCAGGGAGAAACATTCAGTACTTC
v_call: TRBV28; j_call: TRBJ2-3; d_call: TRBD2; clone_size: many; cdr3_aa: CASSLPIPLAGALTDTQYF; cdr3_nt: TGTGCCAGCAGTCTGCCGATCCCGCTAGCGGGAGCTTTGACAGATACGCAGTATTTT
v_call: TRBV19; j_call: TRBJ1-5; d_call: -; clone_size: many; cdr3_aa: CASSIMGPQPQHF; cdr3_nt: TGTGCCAGTAGTATTATGGGTCCTCAGCCCCAGCATTTT
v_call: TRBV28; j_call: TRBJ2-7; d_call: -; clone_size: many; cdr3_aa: CASRTDAAASYEQYF; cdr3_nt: TGTGCCAGCAGAACGGACGCGGCCGCCTCCTACGAGCAGTACTTC
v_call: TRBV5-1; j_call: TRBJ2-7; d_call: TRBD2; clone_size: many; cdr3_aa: CASSFVAGAGEQYF; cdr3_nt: TGCGCCAGCAGCTTCGTAGCGGGAGCGGGCGAGCAGTACTTC
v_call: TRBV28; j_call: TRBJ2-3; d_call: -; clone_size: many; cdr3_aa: CASSQGRITHTDTQYF; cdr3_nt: TGTGCCAGCAGTCAGGGACGGATTACTCACACAGATACGCAGTATTTT
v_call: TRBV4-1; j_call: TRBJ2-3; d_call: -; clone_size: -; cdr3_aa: CASSDGPWPRVTDTQYF; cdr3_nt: TGCGCCAGCAGCGACGGACCATGGCCAAGGGTCACAGATACGCAGTATTTT
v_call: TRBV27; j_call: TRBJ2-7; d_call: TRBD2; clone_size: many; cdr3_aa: CASSASRTSFYEQYF; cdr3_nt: TGTGCCAGCAGTGCCTCTCGGACTAGCTTCTACGAGCAGTACTTC
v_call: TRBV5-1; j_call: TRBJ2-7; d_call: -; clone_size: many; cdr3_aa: CASGRDVLYEQYF; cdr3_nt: TGCGCCAGCGGACGGGACGTTCTCTACGAGCAGTACTTC
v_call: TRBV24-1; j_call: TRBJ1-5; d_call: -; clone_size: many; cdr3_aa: CATSDSAASRNQPQHF; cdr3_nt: TGTGCCACCAGTGATTCAGCTGCCAGCCGCAATCAGCCCCAGCATTTT